The 3 T cell receptor beta chains reported below all come from one sample, sequenced in a study of T cell responses to AZD1222 COVID-19 vaccine. Profiled with immunoSEQ multiplex PCR; TCRdb holds only in-frame clones, not every one. In the table there are over 100,000 clones, about 80% of which are singletons. Material: peripheral blood, obtained on day 0 of AZD1222 vaccination. Receptors originate from an adult in good health.

This clone was seen a single time. J is TRBJ1-6 and V is TRBV3-1 (or the pseudogene TRBV3-2); unclear D gene. The V gene lost 2 bases and the J gene lost 7 bases, with 18 bases spanning the gap. CDR3 length: 17 amino acids. In germline, CDR1 is LGHDT, CDR2 YNNKEL (reference sequence). The CDR3 nucleotides are TGTGCCAGCAGCCAAAGCCCCCAGTTGGTAGGAAATTCACCCCTCCACTTT. Its protein product is CASSQSPQLVGNSPLHF.

This chain connects TRBV7-9 to TRBJ1-6, with D maybe TRBD1 (6 bases). V lost 5 bases and J lost 8, with 16 bases in between. The CDR3 contains 15 residues. Germline CDR1 and CDR2: SEHNR and FQNEAQ (reference sequence). CDR3 bases: TGTGCCAGCAGCCCTGGGGCGGGGGCTGATTCACCCCTCCACTTT. Translation gives CASSPGAGADSPLHF.

V gene TRBV9 combines with J gene TRBJ2-1, with 8 bases identical to TRBD2. The CDR3 totals 16 residues. After removal of 1 base from V and 0 bases from J, the junction contained 3 bases not matched to a gene. CDR1 SGDLS and CDR2 YYNGEE come from the germline V gene. As DNA, the CDR3 is TGTGCCAGCAGCGTATCGAGCGGGAGCTCCTACAATGAGCAGTTCTTC. Residues: CASSVSSGSSYNEQFF.